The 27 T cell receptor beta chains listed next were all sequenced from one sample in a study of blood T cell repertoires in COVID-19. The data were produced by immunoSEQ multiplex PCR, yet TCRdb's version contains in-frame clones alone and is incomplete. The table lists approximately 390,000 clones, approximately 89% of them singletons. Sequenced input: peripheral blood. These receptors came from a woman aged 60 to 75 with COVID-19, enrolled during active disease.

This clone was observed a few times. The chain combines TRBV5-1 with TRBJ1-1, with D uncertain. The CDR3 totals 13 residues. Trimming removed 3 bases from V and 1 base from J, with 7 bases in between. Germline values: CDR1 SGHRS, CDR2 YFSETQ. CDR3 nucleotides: TGCGCCAGCAGCTATACACAGAACACTGAAGCTTTCTTT. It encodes CASSYTQNTEAFF.

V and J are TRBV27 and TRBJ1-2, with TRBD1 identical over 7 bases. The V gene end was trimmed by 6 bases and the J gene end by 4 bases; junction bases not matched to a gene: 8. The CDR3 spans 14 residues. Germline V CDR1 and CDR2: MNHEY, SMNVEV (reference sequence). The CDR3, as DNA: TGTGCCAGCAGACCTTTCGACAGGGCCTATGGCTACACCTTC. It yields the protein CASRPFDRAYGYTF.

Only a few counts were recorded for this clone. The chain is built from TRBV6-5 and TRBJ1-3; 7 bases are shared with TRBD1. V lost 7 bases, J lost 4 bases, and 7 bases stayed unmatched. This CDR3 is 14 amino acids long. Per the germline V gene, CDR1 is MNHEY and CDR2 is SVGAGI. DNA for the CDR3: TGTGCCAGCACCCGGACAGGAACGGGAAACACCATATATTTT. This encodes CASTRTGTGNTIYF.

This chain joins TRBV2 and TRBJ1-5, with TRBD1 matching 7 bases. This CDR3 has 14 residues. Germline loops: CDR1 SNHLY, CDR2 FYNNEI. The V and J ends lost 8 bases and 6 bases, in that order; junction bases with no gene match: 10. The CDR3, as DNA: TGTGCCAGCGGAGCCGGGACAGTTATTCAGCCCCAGCATTTT. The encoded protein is CASGAGTVIQPQHF.

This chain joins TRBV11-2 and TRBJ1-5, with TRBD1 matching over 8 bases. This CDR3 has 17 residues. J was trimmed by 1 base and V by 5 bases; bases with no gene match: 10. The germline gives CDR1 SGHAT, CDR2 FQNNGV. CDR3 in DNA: TGTGCCAGCAGCATCATCCAGGGGGCCTGGAGCAATCAGCCCCAGCATTTT. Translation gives CASSIIQGAWSNQPQHF.

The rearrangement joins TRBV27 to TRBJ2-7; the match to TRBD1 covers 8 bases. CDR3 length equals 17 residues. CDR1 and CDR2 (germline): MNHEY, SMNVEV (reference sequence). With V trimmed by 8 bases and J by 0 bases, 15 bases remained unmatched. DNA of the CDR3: TGTGCCAGCTGGACAGGGAAAGGACGTTCCAGCTCCTACGAGCAGTACTTC. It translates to CASWTGKGRSSSYEQYF.

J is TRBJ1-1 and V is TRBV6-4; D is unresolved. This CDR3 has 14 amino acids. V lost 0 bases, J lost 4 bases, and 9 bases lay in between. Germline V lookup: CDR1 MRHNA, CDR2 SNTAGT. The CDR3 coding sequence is TGTGCCAGCAGTGACTCATCGCGGGGCACTGAAGCTTTCTTT. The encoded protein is CASSDSSRGTEAFF.

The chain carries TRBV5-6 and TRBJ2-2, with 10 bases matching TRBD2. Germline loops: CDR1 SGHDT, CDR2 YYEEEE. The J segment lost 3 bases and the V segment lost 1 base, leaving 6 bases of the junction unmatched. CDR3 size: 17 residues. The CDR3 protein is CASSLRLAGDYTGELFF. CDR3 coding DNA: TGTGCCAGCAGCTTGCGGCTAGCGGGGGACTACACCGGGGAGCTGTTTTTT. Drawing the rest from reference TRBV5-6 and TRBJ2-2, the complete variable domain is DAGVTQSPTHLIKTRGQQVTLRCSPKSGHDTVSWYQQALGQGPQFIFQYYEEEERQRGNFPDRFSGHQFPNYSSELNVNALLLGDSALYLCASSLRLAGDYTGELFFGEGSRLTVL.

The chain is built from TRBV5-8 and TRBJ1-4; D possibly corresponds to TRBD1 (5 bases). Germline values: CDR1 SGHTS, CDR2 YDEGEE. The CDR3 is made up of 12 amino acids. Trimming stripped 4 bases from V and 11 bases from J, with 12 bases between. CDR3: CASSPTRGKLFF. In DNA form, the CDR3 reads TGTGCCAGCAGCCCGACCCGGGGGAAACTGTTTTTT. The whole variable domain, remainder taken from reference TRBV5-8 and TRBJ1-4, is EAGVTQSPTHLIKTRGQQATLRCSPISGHTSVYWYQQALGLGLQFLLWYDEGEERNRGNFPPRFSGRQFPNYSSELNVNALELEDSALYLCASSPTRGKLFFGSGTQLSVL.

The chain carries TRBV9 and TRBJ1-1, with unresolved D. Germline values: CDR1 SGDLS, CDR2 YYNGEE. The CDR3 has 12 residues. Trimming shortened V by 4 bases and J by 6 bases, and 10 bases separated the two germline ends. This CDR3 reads CASSSSGPEAFF. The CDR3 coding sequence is TGTGCCAGCAGCTCCAGTGGTCCTGAAGCTTTCTTT.

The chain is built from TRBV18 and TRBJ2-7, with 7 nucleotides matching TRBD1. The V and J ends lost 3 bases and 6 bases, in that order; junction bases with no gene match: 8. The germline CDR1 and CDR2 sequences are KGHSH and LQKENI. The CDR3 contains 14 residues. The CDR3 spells CASSPTTGWAEQYF. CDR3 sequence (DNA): TGTGCCAGCTCACCGACGACAGGGTGGGCCGAGCAGTACTTC.

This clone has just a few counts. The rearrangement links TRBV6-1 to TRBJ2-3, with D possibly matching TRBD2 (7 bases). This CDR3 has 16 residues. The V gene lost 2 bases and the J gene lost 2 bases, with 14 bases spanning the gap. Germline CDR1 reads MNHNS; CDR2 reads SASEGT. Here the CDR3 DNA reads TGTGCCAGCAGTGAATTTGGGGGGGGCCTCACAGATACGCAGTATTTT. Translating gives CASSEFGGGLTDTQYF.

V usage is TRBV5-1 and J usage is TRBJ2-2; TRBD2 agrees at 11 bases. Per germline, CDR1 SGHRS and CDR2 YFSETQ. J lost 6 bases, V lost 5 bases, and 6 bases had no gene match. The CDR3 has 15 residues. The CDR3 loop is CASRELAGVSGELFF. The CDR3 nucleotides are TGCGCCAGCAGGGAACTAGCGGGGGTCTCCGGGGAGCTGTTTTTT.

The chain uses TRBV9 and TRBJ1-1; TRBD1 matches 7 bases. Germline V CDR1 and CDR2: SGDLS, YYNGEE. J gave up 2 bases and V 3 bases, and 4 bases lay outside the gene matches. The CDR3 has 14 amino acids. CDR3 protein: CASSAGGINTEAFF. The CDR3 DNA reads TGTGCCAGCAGCGCAGGGGGTATAAACACTGAAGCTTTCTTT.

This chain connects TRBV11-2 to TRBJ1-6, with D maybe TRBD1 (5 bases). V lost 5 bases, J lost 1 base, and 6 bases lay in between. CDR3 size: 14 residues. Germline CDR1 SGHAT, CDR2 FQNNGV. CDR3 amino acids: CASSRQSYNSPLHF. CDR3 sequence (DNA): TGTGCCAGCAGCCGACAGTCCTATAATTCACCCCTCCACTTT.

The CDR3 sequence: CASSQDGGDSFTDTQYF. The DNA of the CDR3 is TGCGCCAGCAGCCAAGATGGGGGGGACTCCTTCACAGATACGCAGTATTTT. This rearrangement joins TRBV4-1 to TRBJ2-3; TRBD2 matches at 7 bases. The CDR3 length is 17 residues. CDR1 MGHRA and CDR2 YSYEKL come from the germline V gene. J was trimmed by 2 bases and V by 0 bases; bases with no gene match: 8.

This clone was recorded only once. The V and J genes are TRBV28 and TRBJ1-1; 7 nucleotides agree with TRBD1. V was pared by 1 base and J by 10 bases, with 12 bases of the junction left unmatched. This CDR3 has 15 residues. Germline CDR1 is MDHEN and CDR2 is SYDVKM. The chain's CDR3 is CASSLSDRARLGAFF. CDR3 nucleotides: TGTGCCAGCAGTTTATCCGACAGGGCCCGCCTGGGAGCTTTCTTT.

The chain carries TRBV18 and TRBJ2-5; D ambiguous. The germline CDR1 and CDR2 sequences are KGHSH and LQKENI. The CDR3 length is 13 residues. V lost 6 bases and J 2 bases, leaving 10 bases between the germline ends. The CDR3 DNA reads TGTGCCAGCTCCAAGGCACAGCAAGAGACCCAGTACTTC. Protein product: CASSKAQQETQYF.

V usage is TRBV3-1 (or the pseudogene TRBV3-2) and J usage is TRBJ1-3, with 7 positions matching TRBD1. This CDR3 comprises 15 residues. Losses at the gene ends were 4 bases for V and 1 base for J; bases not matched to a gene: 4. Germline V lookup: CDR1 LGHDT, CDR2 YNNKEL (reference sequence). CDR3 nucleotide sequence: TGTGCCAGCAGCCCGACAGGGATATCTGGAAACACCATATATTTT. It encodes CASSPTGISGNTIYF.

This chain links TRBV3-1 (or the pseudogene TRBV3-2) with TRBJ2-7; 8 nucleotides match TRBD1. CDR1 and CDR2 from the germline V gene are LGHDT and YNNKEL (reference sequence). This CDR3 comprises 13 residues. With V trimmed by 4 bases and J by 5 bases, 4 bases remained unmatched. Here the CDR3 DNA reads TGTGCCAGCAGCCCAGGGGGCTCTCACGAGCAGTACTTC. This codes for CASSPGGSHEQYF.

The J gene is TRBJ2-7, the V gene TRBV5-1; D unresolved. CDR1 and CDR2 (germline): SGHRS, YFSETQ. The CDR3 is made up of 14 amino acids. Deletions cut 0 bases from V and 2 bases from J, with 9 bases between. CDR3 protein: CASSLAGLTYEQYF. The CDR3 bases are TGCGCCAGCAGCTTGGCCGGTTTGACCTACGAGCAGTACTTC.

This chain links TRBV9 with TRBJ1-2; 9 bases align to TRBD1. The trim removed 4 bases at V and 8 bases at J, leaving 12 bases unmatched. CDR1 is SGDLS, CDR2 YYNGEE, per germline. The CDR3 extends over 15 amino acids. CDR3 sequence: CASSSRDREWLGYTF. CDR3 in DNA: TGTGCCAGCAGCTCCCGGGACAGGGAGTGGTTGGGCTACACCTTC.

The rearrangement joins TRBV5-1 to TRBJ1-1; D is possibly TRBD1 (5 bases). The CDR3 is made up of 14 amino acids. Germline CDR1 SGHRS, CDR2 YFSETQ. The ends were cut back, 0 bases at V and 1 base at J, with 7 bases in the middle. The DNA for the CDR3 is TGCGCCAGCAGCTTGGAAAGGGGGAACACTGAAGCTTTCTTT. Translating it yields CASSLERGNTEAFF.

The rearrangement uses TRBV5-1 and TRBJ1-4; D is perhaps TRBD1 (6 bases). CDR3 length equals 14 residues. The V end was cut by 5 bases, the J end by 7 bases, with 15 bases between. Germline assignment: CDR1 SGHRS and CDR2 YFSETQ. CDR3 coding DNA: TGCGCCAGCAGTCGGGGAGGGGGAAGTGAAAAACTGTTTTTT. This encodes CASSRGGGSEKLFF. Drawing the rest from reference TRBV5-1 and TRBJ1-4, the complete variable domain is KAGVTQTPRYLIKTRGQQVTLSCSPISGHRSVSWYQQTPGQGLQFLFEYFSETQRNKGNFPGRFSGRQFSNSRSEMNVSTLELGDSALYLCASSRGGGSEKLFFGSGTQLSVL.

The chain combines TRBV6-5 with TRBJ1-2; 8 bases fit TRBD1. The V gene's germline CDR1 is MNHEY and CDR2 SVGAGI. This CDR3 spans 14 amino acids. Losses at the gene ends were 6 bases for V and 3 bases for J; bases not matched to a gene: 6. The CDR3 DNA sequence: TGTGCCAGCAGGGAGCCGGGACAGGACTATGGCTACACCTTC. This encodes CASREPGQDYGYTF.

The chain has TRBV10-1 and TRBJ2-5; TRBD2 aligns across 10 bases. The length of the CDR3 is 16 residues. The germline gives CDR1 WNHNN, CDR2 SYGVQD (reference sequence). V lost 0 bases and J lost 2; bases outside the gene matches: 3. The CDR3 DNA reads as TGCGCCAGCAGTGAGTCCCTAGCGGGGGATCAAGAGACCCAGTACTTC. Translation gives CASSESLAGDQETQYF.

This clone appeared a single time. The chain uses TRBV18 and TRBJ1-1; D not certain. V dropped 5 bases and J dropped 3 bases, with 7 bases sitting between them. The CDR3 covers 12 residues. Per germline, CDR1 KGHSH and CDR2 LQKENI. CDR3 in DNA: TGTGCCAGCTCATCCCAGGACACTGAAGCTTTCTTT. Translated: CASSSQDTEAFF. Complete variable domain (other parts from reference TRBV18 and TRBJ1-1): NAGVMQNPRHLVRRRGQEARLRCSPMKGHSHVYWYRQLPEEGLKFMVYLQKENIIDESGMPKERFSAEFPKEGPSILRIQQVVRGDSAAYFCASSSQDTEAFFGQGTRLTVV.